This TCR beta chain was captured by sequencing in a study of vaccination and CD4 T cells after COVID-19. The Oncomine TCR Beta short-read assay sequenced DNA from cultured CD4+ T cells. Each CDR3 protein gets one entry after TCRdb re-called the PCR reads with MiXCR. The sample includes some 14,000 distinct CDR3 sequences, approximately 71% of them seen just once. Treatment noted: approximately 10-day PBMC culture with coronavirus spike peptide pools or control peptides (ViraFEST assay). Each well received around 1.8 million PBMCs, cultured with 8 to 10 IU/ml IL-2 and about 11 ug/ml peptide pools. Negative selection was the method that isolated CD4+ T cells after less than eleven days of culture. To note about this clonotype: What it binds is not known.

Trimming pared 3 bases from V and 4 bases from J, leaving 6 bases between. Germline lookup yields CDR1 MDHEN and CDR2 SYDVKM. The length of the CDR3 is 13 residues. The sequencing sample was made of CD4+ T cells from blood, cultured in vitro. The TCR was taken from a human donor who had recovered from COVID-19. The rearrangement joins TRBV28 to TRBJ2-2; the D is unclear. The CDR3 DNA sequence: TGTGCCAGCAGTTTGAGTTTCACCGGGGAGCTGTTTTTT. Protein product: CASSLSFTGELFF.